Reported below is one TCR beta chain. These data are taken from a study of shared T cell receptors in the human thymus. Data came from immunoSEQ multiplex PCR; TCRdb stores just in-frame clones and leaves some out. The sample contains around 65,000 clones, nearly 95% of which appear only once. V gave up 0 bases and J gave up 3 bases, with 7 bases separating them. Germline CDR1 and CDR2: LGHNA and YSLEER. This CDR3 comprises 14 residues. Sequenced input: thymocytes. This clonotype was sampled from a human donor. The chain recombines TRBV4-3 with TRBJ2-3; possible D gene TRBD2, 5 bases. CDR3 amino acids: CASSQDPGTDTQYF. As DNA, the CDR3 is TGCGCCAGCAGCCAAGATCCGGGAACAGATACGCAGTATTTT.